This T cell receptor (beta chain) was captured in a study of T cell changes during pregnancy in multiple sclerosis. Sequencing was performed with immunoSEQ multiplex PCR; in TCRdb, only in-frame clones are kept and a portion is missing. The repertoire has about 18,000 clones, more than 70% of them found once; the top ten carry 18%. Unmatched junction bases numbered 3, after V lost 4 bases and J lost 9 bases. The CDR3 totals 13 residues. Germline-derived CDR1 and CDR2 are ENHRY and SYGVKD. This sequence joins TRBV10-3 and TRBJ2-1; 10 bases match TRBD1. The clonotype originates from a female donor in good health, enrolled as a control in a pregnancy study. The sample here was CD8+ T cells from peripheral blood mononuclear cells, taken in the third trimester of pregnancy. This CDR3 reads CAISGQGAGEQFF. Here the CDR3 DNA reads TGTGCCATCAGTGGACAGGGGGCGGGTGAGCAGTTCTTC.